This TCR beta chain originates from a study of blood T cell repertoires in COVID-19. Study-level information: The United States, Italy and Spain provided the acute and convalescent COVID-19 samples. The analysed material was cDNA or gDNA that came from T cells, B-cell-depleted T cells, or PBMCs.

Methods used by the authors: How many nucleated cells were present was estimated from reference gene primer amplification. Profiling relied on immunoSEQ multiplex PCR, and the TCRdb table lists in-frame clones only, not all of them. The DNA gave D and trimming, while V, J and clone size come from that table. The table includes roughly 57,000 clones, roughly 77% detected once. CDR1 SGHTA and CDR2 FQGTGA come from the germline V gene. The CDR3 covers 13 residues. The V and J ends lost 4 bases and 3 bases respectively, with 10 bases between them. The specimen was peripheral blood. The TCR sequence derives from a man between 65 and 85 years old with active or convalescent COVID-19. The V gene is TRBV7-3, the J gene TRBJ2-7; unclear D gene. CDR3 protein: CASSSTPNYEQYF. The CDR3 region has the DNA TGTGCCAGCAGCTCAACTCCCAACTACGAGCAGTACTTC.